The source of this T cell receptor beta chain is a study of blood T cell repertoires in COVID-19. CDR1 and CDR2 (germline): MGHRA, YSYEKL. The CDR3 has 15 amino acids. V gave up 3 bases and J gave up 4 bases; unmatched junction bases: 3. This clone was detected only a few times. Assay used: immunoSEQ multiplex PCR; TCRdb lists only in-frame clones, some missing. The sample has 85,000 to 130,000 clones; roughly 80% are singletons. This receptor was identified in a man aged 60-69 years with acute or convalescent COVID-19. Material: peripheral blood. The chain recombines TRBV4-1 with TRBJ1-3; TRBD1 aligns across 10 bases. The CDR3 loop reads CASSQGQGNGNTIYF. DNA for the CDR3: TGCGCCAGCAGCCAGGGACAGGGGAACGGAAACACCATATATTTT.